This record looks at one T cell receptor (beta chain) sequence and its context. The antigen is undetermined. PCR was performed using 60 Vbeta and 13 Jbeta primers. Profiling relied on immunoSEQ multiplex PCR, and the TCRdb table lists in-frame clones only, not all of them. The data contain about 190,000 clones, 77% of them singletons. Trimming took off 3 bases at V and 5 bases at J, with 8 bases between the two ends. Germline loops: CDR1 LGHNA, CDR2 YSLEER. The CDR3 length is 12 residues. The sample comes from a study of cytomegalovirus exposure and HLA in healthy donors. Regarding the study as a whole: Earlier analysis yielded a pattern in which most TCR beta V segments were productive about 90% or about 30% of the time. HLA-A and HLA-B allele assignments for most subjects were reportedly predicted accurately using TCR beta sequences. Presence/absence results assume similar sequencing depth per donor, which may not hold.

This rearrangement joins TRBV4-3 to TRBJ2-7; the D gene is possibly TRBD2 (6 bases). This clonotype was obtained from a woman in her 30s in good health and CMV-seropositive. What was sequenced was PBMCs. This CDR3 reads CASSQAGNEQYF. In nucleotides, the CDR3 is TGCGCCAGCAGCCAGGCGGGGAACGAGCAGTACTTC.